The table lists the clone carrying this T cell receptor (beta chain) with a few counts. Its antigen is not identified. The CDR3 is made up of 14 amino acids. Looked up from germline, CDR1 is KGHSH and CDR2 is LQKENI. The V and J ends lost 6 bases and 0 bases respectively, with 11 bases between them. A sample-barcoded 5' primer and a J-beta primer mix were used in a second PCR of roughly 7 to 11 cycles. One entry per CDR3 protein, called by TCRdb with MiXCR from the 5' RACE reads. The sample lists under 950,000 distinct CDR3 sequences, about a fifth occurring once. The entry originates in a study of blood T cells in healthy people across ages. Study findings and constraints: With naive T cell percentage, TCR beta diversity showed a strong correlation. In the absence of known donor CMV status, changes in expanded clonotypes were possibly confounded.

V gene TRBV18 combines with J gene TRBJ1-1, with D possibly being TRBD1 (5 bases). Sequencing was carried out using blood. This TCR was recovered from a man between 65 and 80 years old in good health. The CDR3 DNA follows: TGTGCCAGCTCGTCGGACACGCTGAACACTGAAGCTTTCTTT. As protein: CASSSDTLNTEAFF.